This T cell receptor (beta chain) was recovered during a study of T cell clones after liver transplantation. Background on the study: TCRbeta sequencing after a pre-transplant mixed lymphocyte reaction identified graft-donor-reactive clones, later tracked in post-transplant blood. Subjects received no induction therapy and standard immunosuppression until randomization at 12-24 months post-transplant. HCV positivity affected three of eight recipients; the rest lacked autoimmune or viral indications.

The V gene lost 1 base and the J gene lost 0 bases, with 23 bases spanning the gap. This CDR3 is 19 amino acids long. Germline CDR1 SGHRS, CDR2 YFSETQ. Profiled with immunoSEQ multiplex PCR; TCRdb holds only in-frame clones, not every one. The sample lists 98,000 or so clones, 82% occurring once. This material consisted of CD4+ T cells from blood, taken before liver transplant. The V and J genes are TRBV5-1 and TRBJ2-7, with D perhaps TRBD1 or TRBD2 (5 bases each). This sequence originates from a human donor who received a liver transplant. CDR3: CASSLSGTPGLLSSYEQYF. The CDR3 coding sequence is TGCGCCAGCAGCTTGAGTGGGACCCCAGGCCTCCTCTCCTCCTACGAGCAGTACTTC.